The rows below give T cell receptor beta chains drawn from one sample of a study of cytomegalovirus exposure and HLA in healthy donors. The assay was immunoSEQ multiplex PCR, and TCRdb's table has in-frame clones only and misses some. The table lists about 100,000 clones, more than 75% of them singletons, with approximately 3.6% in the top ten. Sequenced sample: PBMCs. The receptors here all came from a woman aged 50 to 65 in good health and CMV-seropositive. CDR3s include the opening cysteine and the closing phenylalanine or tryptophan. The D gene is left open where the match is weak. For some rows the clone size is stated as once, few or many, or as a class when expanded; others skip it.

.	TRBJ1-1	TRBV11-2	.	TGTGCCAGCAGCTTACCAGGTAACACTGAAGCTTTCTTT	CASSLPGNTEAFF
.	TRBJ1-1	TRBV5-1	.	TGCGCCAGCAGCTTGAGGTTGCAGGGAGGGAACACTGAAGCTTTCTTT	CASSLRLQGGNTEAFF
.	TRBJ1-1	TRBV18	TRBD1	TGTGCCAGCTCATCGGGACAGTTTACTGAAGCTTTCTTT	CASSSGQFTEAFF
few	TRBJ2-1	TRBV2	.	TGTGCCAGCAGTGACGGGGGGCCCGTGGGGCAGTTCTTC	CASSDGGPVGQFF
.	TRBJ2-2	TRBV2	TRBD1	TGTGCCAGCAGTACGTTAGGACAGGGGTCGGGGGAGCTGTTTTTT	CASSTLGQGSGELFF
once	TRBJ1-2	TRBV7-3	.	TGTGCCAGCAGCTTAACGAGGGCAGGTTCCTATGGCTACACCTTC	CASSLTRAGSYGYTF
.	TRBJ1-6	TRBV30	.	TGTGCCTGGAGTGGAGGACAGCGGAATTCACCCCTCCACTTT	CAWSGGQRNSPLHF
.	TRBJ2-3	TRBV7-2	TRBD2	TGTGCCAGCAGACCAGCGGGGGGCCTCCGGAATACGCAGTATTTT	CASRPAGGLRNTQYF
.	TRBJ1-1	TRBV7-9	TRBD1	TGTTCCAGCAGGGGACAGGAGTCCCCCGAAGCTTTCTTT	CSSRGQESPEAFF
.	TRBJ2-3	TRBV7-9	TRBD2	TGTGCCAGCAGCTTACCGACTAGCTCAGATACGCAGTATTTT	CASSLPTSSDTQYF
.	TRBJ1-4	TRBV9	.	TGTGCCAGCAGCGTAGCGGCGGGATACAATGAAAAACTGTTTTTT	CASSVAAGYNEKLFF
.	TRBJ2-1	TRBV19	.	TGTGCCAGTAGTATAGACTGGGCTACTCACAATGAGCAGTTCTTC	CASSIDWATHNEQFF
once	TRBJ1-5	TRBV19	.	TGTGCCAGTAGTTTGGCGGCACGGAGCAATCAGCCCCAGCATTTT	CASSLAARSNQPQHF
.	TRBJ2-2	TRBV30	TRBD2	TGTGCCTGGAGTCGACTAGCGGCAGGGGAGCTGTTTTTT	CAWSRLAAGELFF
.	TRBJ2-1	TRBV27	TRBD1	TGTGCCAGCAGTCCAGGGACAGGGAAAGGGGACAATGAGCAGTTCTTC	CASSPGTGKGDNEQFF
.	TRBJ1-5	TRBV6-1	TRBD1	TGTGCCAGCAGCCGGGGACAGCTCAATCAGCCCCAGCATTTT	CASSRGQLNQPQHF
once	TRBJ1-6	TRBV6-5	.	TGTGCCACCGGGAAGAGAGGGCAGGGGAATTCACCCCTCCACTTT	CATGKRGQGNSPLHF
.	TRBJ1-1	TRBV5-1	TRBD1	TGCGCCAGCAGCGGGGGGACAGGGCCGTACACTGAAGCTTTCTTT	CASSGGTGPYTEAFF
.	TRBJ1-2	TRBV30	.	TGTGCCTGGAGTGGAGGACAGAGCCCTAACTATGGCTACACCTTC	CAWSGGQSPNYGYTF
few	TRBJ1-1	TRBV7-9	.	TGTGCCAGCAGCCCCGGGGGGGTGAATGAAGCTTTCTTT	CASSPGGVNEAFF